This T cell receptor (beta chain) was recovered during a study of spatial heterogeneity in lung cancer. The overall study: Where available, sequencing covered follow-up PBMC samples, taken at a median of around 25 months after resection. Detection consistently yielded more beta chains than alpha chains. The mean occurrence of each unique TCR and UMI combination in raw reads exceeded 9.5.

V lost 6 bases, J lost 1 base, and 7 bases stayed unmatched. The CDR3 extends over 16 amino acids. Unique molecular identifiers, one per molecule, were present on every TCR cDNA molecule. Using its own MiXCR run on the 5' RACE reads, TCRdb lists one record per CDR3 protein. The profile shows about 52,000 distinct CDR3 sequences, roughly 7.4% of them singletons. This clonotype was recorded at least ten times. This sample's time point: blood at routine non-recurrence follow-up after resection. From tumor, nontumor lung or frozen PBMC, whole RNA was taken unsorted for sequencing. The gene calls are TRBV12-3 or TRBV12-4 and TRBJ2-2; 8 bases line up with TRBD2. The sequence was obtained from a female donor with early-stage non-small cell lung cancer. This specimen was PBMCs, taken at follow-up. The CDR3 region is CASRPLAGGNTGELFF. The CDR3 DNA reads as TGTGCCAGCAGGCCACTGGCGGGGGGGAACACCGGGGAGCTGTTTTTT.